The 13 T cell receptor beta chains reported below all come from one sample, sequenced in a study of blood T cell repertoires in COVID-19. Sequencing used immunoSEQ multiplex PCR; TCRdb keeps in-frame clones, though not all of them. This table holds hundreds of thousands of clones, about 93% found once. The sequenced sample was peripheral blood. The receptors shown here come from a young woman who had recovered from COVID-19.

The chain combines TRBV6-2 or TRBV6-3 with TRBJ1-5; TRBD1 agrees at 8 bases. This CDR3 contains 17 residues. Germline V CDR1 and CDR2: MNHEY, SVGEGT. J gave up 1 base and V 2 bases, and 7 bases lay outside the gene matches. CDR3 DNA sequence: TGTGCCAGCAGTTACCACGGGACAGGTGGGAGCAATCAGCCCCAGCATTTT. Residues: CASSYHGTGGSNQPQHF.

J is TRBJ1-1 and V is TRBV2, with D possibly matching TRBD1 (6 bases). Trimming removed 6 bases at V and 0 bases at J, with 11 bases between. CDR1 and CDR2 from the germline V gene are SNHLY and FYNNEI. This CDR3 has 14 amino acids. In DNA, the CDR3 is TGTGCCAGCAGGCCAAGGGGGATGAACACTGAAGCTTTCTTT. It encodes CASRPRGMNTEAFF. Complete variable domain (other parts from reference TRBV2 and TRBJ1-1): EPEVTQTPSHQVTQMGQEVILRCVPISNHLYFYWYRQILGQKVEFLVSFYNNEISEKSEIFDDQFSVERPDGSNFTLKIRSTKLEDSAMYFCASRPRGMNTEAFFGQGTRLTVV.

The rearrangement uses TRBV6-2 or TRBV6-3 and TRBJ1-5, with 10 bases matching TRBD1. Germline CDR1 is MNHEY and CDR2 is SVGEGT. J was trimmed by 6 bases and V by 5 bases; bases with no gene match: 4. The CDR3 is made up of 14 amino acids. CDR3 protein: CASSPGQGVQPQHF. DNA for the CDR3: TGTGCCAGCAGTCCCGGACAGGGGGTTCAGCCCCAGCATTTT.

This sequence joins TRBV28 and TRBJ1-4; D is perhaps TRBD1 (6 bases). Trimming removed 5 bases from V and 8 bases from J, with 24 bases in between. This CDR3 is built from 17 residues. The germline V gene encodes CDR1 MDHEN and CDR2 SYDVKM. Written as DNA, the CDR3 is TGTGCCAGCAGTCGACGTCTACAGGGCGGTAGGAGGGAAAAACTGTTTTTT. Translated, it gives CASSRRLQGGRREKLFF. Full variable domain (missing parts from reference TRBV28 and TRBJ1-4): DVKVTQSSRYLVKRTGEKVFLECVQDMDHENMFWYRQDPGLGLRLIYFSYDVKMKEKGDIPEGYSVSREKKERFSLILESASTNQTSMYLCASSRRLQGGRREKLFFGSGTQLSVL.

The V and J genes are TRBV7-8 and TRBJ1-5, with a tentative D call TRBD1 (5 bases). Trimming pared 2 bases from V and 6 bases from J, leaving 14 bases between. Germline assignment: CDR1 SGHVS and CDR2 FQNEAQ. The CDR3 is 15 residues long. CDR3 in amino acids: CASSLWASGVQPQHF. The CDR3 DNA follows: TGTGCCAGCAGCTTATGGGCCTCGGGGGTTCAGCCCCAGCATTTT.

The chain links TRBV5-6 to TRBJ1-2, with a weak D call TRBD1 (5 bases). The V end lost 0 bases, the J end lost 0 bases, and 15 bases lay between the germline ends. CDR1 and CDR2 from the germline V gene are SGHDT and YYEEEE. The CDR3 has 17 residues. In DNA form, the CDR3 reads TGTGCCAGCAGCTTGGTCGGCAGGGAAGTTTCTAACTATGGCTACACCTTC. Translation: CASSLVGREVSNYGYTF.

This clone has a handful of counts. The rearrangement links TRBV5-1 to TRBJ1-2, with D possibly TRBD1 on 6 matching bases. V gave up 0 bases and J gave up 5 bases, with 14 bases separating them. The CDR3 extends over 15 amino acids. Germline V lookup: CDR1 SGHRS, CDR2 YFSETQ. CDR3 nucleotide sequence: TGCGCCAGCAGCTTGGGACAGGTGATGAGTTATGGCTACACCTTC. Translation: CASSLGQVMSYGYTF.

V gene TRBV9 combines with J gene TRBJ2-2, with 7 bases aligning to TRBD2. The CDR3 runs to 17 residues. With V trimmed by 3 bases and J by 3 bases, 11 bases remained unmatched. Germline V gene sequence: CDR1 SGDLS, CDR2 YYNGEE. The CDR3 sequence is CASSGAREELYTGELFF. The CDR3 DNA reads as TGTGCCAGCAGCGGAGCCCGGGAGGAACTCTACACCGGGGAGCTGTTTTTT.

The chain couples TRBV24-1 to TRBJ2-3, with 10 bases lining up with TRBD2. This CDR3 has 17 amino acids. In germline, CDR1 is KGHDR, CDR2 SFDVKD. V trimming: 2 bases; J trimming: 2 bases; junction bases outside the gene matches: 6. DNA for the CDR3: TGTGCCACCAGTGATTCAAGAACTAGCGGGGCCACAGATACGCAGTATTTT. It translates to CATSDSRTSGATDTQYF.

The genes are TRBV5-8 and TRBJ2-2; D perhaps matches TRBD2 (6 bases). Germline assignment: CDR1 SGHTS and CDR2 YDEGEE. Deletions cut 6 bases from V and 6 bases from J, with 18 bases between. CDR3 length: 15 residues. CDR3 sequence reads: CASNPGSLIAGELFF. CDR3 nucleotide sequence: TGTGCCAGCAACCCCGGGAGTTTGATCGCCGGGGAGCTGTTTTTT.

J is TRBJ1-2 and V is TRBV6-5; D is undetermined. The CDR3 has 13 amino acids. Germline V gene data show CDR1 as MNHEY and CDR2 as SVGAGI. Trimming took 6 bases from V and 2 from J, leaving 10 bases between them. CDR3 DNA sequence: TGTGCCAGCAGACTTACAGAGAACTATGGCTACACCTTC. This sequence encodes CASRLTENYGYTF.

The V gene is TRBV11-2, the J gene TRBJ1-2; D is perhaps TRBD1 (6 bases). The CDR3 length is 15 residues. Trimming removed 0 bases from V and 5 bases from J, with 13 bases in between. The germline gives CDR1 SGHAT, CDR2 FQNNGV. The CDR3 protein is CASSLEGGRGYGYTF. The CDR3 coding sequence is TGTGCCAGCAGCTTAGAAGGTGGCAGGGGTTATGGCTACACCTTC.

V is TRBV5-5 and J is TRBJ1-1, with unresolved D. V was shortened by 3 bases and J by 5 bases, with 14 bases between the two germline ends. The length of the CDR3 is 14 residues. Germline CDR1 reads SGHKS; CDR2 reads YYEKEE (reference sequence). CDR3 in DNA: TGTGCCAGCAGCTCCATACTAACGGGGACTGAAGCTTTCTTT. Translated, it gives CASSSILTGTEAFF. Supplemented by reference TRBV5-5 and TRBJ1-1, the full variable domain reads DAGVTQSPTHLIKTRGQQVTLRCSPISGHKSVSWYQQVLGQGPQFIFQYYEKEERGRGNFPDRFSARQFPNYSSELNVNALLLGDSALYLCASSSILTGTEAFFGQGTRLTVV.